This passage covers 21 T cell receptor beta chains from one sample sequenced in a study of OX40 agonist ivuxolimab in advanced cancers. The assay was immunoSEQ multiplex PCR, and TCRdb's table has in-frame clones only and misses some. The table records around 50,000 clones, approximately 93% of them present only once. The source material was CD4+ or CD8+ T cells sorted from blood, sampled in a trial of the OX40 agonist ivuxolimab. Source of these receptors: an adult with an advanced solid tumor such as melanoma, head and neck, liver or kidney cancer.

This clone came up once. V usage is TRBV27 and J usage is TRBJ2-7; D is perhaps TRBD1 (7 bases). The germline V gene encodes CDR1 MNHEY and CDR2 SMNVEV (reference sequence). The CDR3 length is 15 residues. V was trimmed by 1 base and J by 2 bases, leaving 12 bases between them. CDR3 region: CASSLYRGGTYEQYF. The CDR3 nucleotides are TGTGCCAGCAGTTTATACAGGGGAGGAACCTACGAGCAGTACTTC.

The chain employs TRBV11-2 and TRBJ1-2; D gene uncertain. The CDR3 runs to 12 residues. Germline V gene lookup returns CDR1 SGHAT and CDR2 FQNNGV. Deletions cut 1 base from V and 7 bases from J, with 7 bases between. CDR3 sequence reads: CASSLAEAGYTF. Written as DNA, the CDR3 is TGTGCCAGCAGCTTAGCCGAAGCTGGCTACACCTTC.

The rearrangement uses TRBV28 and TRBJ2-7, with 15 bases that match TRBD2. Trimming at V came to 4 bases and at J to 1 base, leaving 8 bases not matched to a gene. Per the germline V gene, CDR1 is MDHEN and CDR2 is SYDVKM. The CDR3 loop spans 18 amino acids. The CDR3 protein is CASSSPGLAGGLSYEQYF. DNA for the CDR3: TGTGCCAGCAGTTCCCCGGGACTAGCGGGGGGTCTGTCCTACGAGCAGTACTTC.

This chain connects TRBV9 to TRBJ2-1; 9 bases align to TRBD1. J lost 4 bases, V lost 3 bases, and 5 bases had no gene match. This CDR3 comprises 15 residues. Germline CDR1 is SGDLS and CDR2 is YYNGEE. As DNA, the CDR3 is TGTGCCAGCAGCGCCGGGACAGGGCTATACAATGAGCAGTTCTTC. Translation: CASSAGTGLYNEQFF. Supplemented by reference TRBV9 and TRBJ2-1, the full variable domain reads DSGVTQTPKHLITATGQRVTLRCSPRSGDLSVYWYQQSLDQGLQFLIQYYNGEERAKGNILERFSAQQFPDLHSELNLSSLELGDSALYFCASSAGTGLYNEQFFGPGTRLTVL.

V is TRBV6-1 and J is TRBJ1-5; D remains ambiguous. Deletions cut 6 bases from V and 0 bases from J, with 6 bases between. Germline CDR1 is MNHNS and CDR2 is SASEGT. This CDR3 region has 13 residues. CDR3 residues: CASSVNSNQPQHF. CDR3 sequence (DNA): TGTGCCAGCAGCGTTAATAGCAATCAGCCCCAGCATTTT.

Note on this clone: Other DNA sequences in the same sample also yield this CDR3. The V and J genes are TRBV2 and TRBJ2-2, with 12 bases identical to TRBD1. Germline loops: CDR1 SNHLY, CDR2 FYNNEI. The V gene end was trimmed by 6 bases and the J gene end by 7 bases; junction bases not matched to a gene: 12. The CDR3 contains 17 residues. The CDR3 DNA follows: TGTGCCAGCAGCGGACCCCCGGGACAGGGGGCAGACGGGGAGCTGTTTTTT. This translates into CASSGPPGQGADGELFF.

V and J are TRBV6-4 and TRBJ2-3, with D maybe TRBD2 (6 bases). V was clipped by 5 bases and J by 3 bases, with 12 bases between them. This CDR3 has 14 residues. CDR1 MRHNA and CDR2 SNTAGT come from the germline V gene. The CDR3 spells CASSISGRTDTQYF. CDR3 coding DNA: TGTGCCAGCAGTATTTCGGGGAGGACAGATACGCAGTATTTT.

A few counts support this clone. This chain uses TRBV11-2 with TRBJ1-2; D gene uncertain. Deletions cut 5 bases from V and 3 bases from J, with 13 bases between. Germline V gene lookup returns CDR1 SGHAT and CDR2 FQNNGV. This CDR3 is 14 amino acids long. The CDR3 coding sequence is TGTGCCAGCAGCCCGCTGCGCCCTGACTATGGCTACACCTTC. Translation: CASSPLRPDYGYTF. Full variable domain (missing parts from reference TRBV11-2 and TRBJ1-2): EAGVAQSPRYKIIEKRQSVAFWCNPISGHATLYWYQQILGQGPKLLIQFQNNGVVDDSQLPKDRFSAERLKGVDSTLKIQPAKLEDSAVYLCASSPLRPDYGYTFGSGTRLTVV.

V gene TRBV15 combines with J gene TRBJ2-2; no clear D. Germline lookup yields CDR1 LNHNV and CDR2 YYDKDF (reference sequence). CDR3 length: 17 residues. Trimming shortened V by 1 base and J by 2 bases, and 14 bases separated the two germline ends. CDR3 DNA: TGTGCCACCAGCAGAGTTCTTGGAAATCTAAACACCGGGGAGCTGTTTTTT. This encodes CATSRVLGNLNTGELFF.

CDR3 sequence reads: CASSQQYSPLHF. As DNA, the CDR3 is TGTGCCAGCAGCCAGCAGTATTCACCCCTCCACTTT. V and J are TRBV7-9 and TRBJ1-6; the D is unclear. The germline V and J ends were trimmed by 5 bases and 8 bases, with 7 bases remaining between them. Germline loops: CDR1 SEHNR, CDR2 FQNEAQ (reference sequence). The CDR3 covers 12 residues.

The genes are TRBV7-3 and TRBJ2-1; TRBD1 agrees at 8 bases. This CDR3 region has 13 residues. Germline V gene lookup returns CDR1 SGHTA and CDR2 FQGTGA. With 3 bases clipped from V and 7 bases from J, the junction kept 2 bases outside the gene matches. CDR3 loop: CASSLDRENEQFF. The DNA for the CDR3 is TGTGCCAGCAGCTTGGACAGGGAAAATGAGCAGTTCTTC. The whole variable domain, remainder taken from reference TRBV7-3 and TRBJ2-1, is GAGVSQTPSNKVTEKGKYVELRCDPISGHTALYWYRQSLGQGPEFLIYFQGTGAADDSGLPNDRFFAVRPEGSVSTLKIQRTERGDSAVYLCASSLDRENEQFFGPGTRLTVL.

The chain recombines TRBV5-1 with TRBJ1-6, with D possibly matching TRBD1 (6 bases). The ends were cut back, 2 bases at V and 0 bases at J, with 6 bases in the middle. Germline loops: CDR1 SGHRS, CDR2 YFSETQ. CDR3 length equals 15 residues. The CDR3 DNA follows: TGCGCCAGCAGCTTAGGGGGCTCCTATAATTCACCCCTCCACTTT. Translating it yields CASSLGGSYNSPLHF.

This chain uses TRBV1 with TRBJ2-7; TRBD2 is the table's D call and was not checked against the DNA. TRBV1 is annotated as a pseudogene. The CDR3 is made up of 19 amino acids. CDR3 coding DNA: TGCACCAGCAGCCAAGCTTTCAGGGGGACTAGCGGGTCCTCCTACGAGCAGTACTTC. This encodes CTSSQAFRGTSGSSYEQYF.

The chain uses TRBV6-5 and TRBJ2-5; 8 nucleotides match TRBD1. This CDR3 is built from 15 residues. Trimming at V came to 6 bases and at J to 3 bases, leaving 9 bases not matched to a gene. The germline V gene has CDR1 MNHEY and CDR2 SVGAGI. The CDR3 nucleotides are TGTGCCAGCAGCCCAACAGGGGGAAGGGAAGAGACCCAGTACTTC. Translating it yields CASSPTGGREETQYF.

The chain recombines TRBV11-2 with TRBJ2-2; D remains ambiguous. CDR1 and CDR2 from the germline V gene are SGHAT and FQNNGV. CDR3 size: 15 residues. The ends were cut back, 5 bases at V and 5 bases at J, with 15 bases in the middle. CDR3 in DNA: TGTGCCAGCAGCGCCTTTGGAGCTGGGACCGGGGAGCTGTTTTTT. As protein: CASSAFGAGTGELFF.

A word on this clone: This CDR3 is also generated by other DNA sequences in the sample. The V gene is TRBV7-9, the J gene TRBJ2-5; the D gene could be TRBD1 or TRBD2 (5 bases each). The V gene lost 0 bases and the J gene lost 1 base, with 12 bases spanning the gap. The length of the CDR3 is 16 residues. Per germline, CDR1 SEHNR and CDR2 FQNEAQ (reference sequence). The CDR3 reads CASSLAGRGAQETQYF. For the CDR3, the DNA is TGTGCCAGCAGCTTAGCCGGTAGAGGGGCCCAAGAGACCCAGTACTTC.

The chain uses TRBV15 and TRBJ2-7; tentative D call: TRBD1 (6 bases). V was shortened by 1 base and J by 1 base, with 11 bases between the two germline ends. The CDR3 consists of 15 residues. Germline V CDR1 and CDR2: LNHNV, YYDKDF (reference sequence). The DNA for the CDR3 is TGTGCCACCAGCAGAGGTGGGACATCATCCTACGAGCAGTACTTC. As protein: CATSRGGTSSYEQYF.

The chain employs TRBV13 and TRBJ2-3; TRBD2 agrees at 8 bases. Germline trimming cut 3 bases from V and 1 base from J; bases unmatched to any gene: 6. CDR1 is PRHDT, CDR2 FYEKMQ, per germline (reference sequence). This CDR3 comprises 16 residues. The CDR3 nucleotides read TGTGCCAGCAGCTTTAGGCGGGGGGCCCGCACAGATACGCAGTATTTT. This encodes CASSFRRGARTDTQYF.

V and J are TRBV19 and TRBJ2-5; 13 nucleotides agree with TRBD2. Germline CDR1 is LNHDA and CDR2 is SQIVND (reference sequence). Germline trimming cut 7 bases from V and 9 bases from J; bases unmatched to any gene: 14. This CDR3 has 16 residues. The DNA of the CDR3 is TGTGCCAGTACCCCACCCGGGACTAGCGGGAATCCCCCCCAGTACTTC. It is translated as CASTPPGTSGNPPQYF.

The chain links TRBV13 to TRBJ2-5; tentatively, D is TRBD1 or TRBD2 (6 bases each). CDR1 is PRHDT, CDR2 FYEKMQ, per germline (reference sequence). V was trimmed by 4 bases and J by 2 bases, leaving 20 bases between them. The CDR3 has 17 amino acids. The DNA of the CDR3 is TGTGCCAGCAGCTCGGGACCGGGGGCGGCGGATCAAGAGACCCAGTACTTC. This translates into CASSSGPGAADQETQYF.

This clone showed up just once. The rearrangement links TRBV7-2 to TRBJ2-7; perhaps TRBD1 as D (6 bases). Germline CDR1 SGHTA, CDR2 FQGNSA. V was trimmed by 2 bases and J by 7 bases, leaving 9 bases between them. The length of the CDR3 is 12 residues. The CDR3 sequence is CASSLTGSEQYF. As DNA, the CDR3 is TGTGCCAGCAGCTTAACAGGGTCTGAGCAGTACTTC.